A selection of T cell receptor beta chains follows, all from one sample in a study of beta chain features in type 1 diabetes. TCRdb keeps only in-frame clones here, not all; method: immunoSEQ multiplex PCR. The repertoire holds hundreds of thousands of clones, over 25% seen once, with 0.05% to 0.07% in the top ten. Sequencing input: naive CD4+ T cells from blood. The receptors come from a man aged 18 to 30 in good health. Each CDR3 is given with its conserved first and last residue.

v_gene: TRBV7-2; j_gene: TRBJ1-2; CDR3aa: CASSLDRGRNYGYTF
v_gene: TRBV30; j_gene: TRBJ1-1; CDR3aa: CAWSIRRDTEAFF
v_gene: TRBV5-4; j_gene: TRBJ2-5; CDR3aa: CASRRQGQETQYF
v_gene: TRBV6-1; j_gene: TRBJ2-7; CDR3aa: CASSEVRPYEQYF
v_gene: TRBV5-6; j_gene: TRBJ2-2; CDR3aa: CASSLVVREFTGELFF
v_gene: TRBV7-9; j_gene: TRBJ1-5; CDR3aa: CASSLAGGLSQPQHF
v_gene: TRBV18; j_gene: TRBJ2-1; CDR3aa: CASSGTVSSYNEQFF
v_gene: TRBV29-1; j_gene: TRBJ2-5; CDR3aa: CSVQGLADQETQYF
v_gene: TRBV25-1; j_gene: TRBJ2-2; CDR3aa: CASSARTNTGELFF
v_gene: TRBV30; j_gene: TRBJ1-1; CDR3aa: CAWSAEWKNTEAFF
v_gene: TRBV7-2; j_gene: TRBJ2-3; CDR3aa: CASSPWTSGMADTQYF
v_gene: TRBV27; j_gene: TRBJ2-7; CDR3aa: CATSGTSGIAYEQYF
v_gene: TRBV29-1; j_gene: TRBJ1-4; CDR3aa: CSVAGATNEKLFF
v_gene: TRBV21-1; j_gene: TRBJ1-2; CDR3aa: CVHFVYGYTF
v_gene: TRBV28; j_gene: TRBJ2-7; CDR3aa: CASISGDHEQYF
v_gene: TRBV14; j_gene: TRBJ2-5; CDR3aa: CASSQEKGRREKTQYF